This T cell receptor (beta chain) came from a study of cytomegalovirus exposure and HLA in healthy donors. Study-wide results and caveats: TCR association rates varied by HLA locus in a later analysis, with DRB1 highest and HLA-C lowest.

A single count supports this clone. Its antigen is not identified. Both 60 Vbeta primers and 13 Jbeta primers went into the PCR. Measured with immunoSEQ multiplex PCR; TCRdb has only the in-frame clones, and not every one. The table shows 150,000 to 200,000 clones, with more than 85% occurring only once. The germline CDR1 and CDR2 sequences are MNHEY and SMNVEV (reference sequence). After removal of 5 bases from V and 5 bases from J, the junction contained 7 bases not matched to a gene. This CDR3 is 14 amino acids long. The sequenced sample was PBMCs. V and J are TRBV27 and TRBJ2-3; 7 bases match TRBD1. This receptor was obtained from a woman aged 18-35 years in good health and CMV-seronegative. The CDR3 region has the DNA TGTGCCAGCAGTGCTCGACAGGGCCTAGATACGCAGTATTTT. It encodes CASSARQGLDTQYF.